This T cell receptor beta chain was obtained from a study of technical replicates of blood from a handful of donors. This CDR3 contains 13 residues. V was cut by 6 bases and J by 1 base, with 8 bases left in between. The germline gives CDR1 SGHTA, CDR2 FQGTGA. Clones were read by immunoSEQ multiplex PCR, and TCRdb kept only the in-frame ones, dropping some. The table has around 77,000 clones, approximately 92% seen once. The V gene is TRBV7-3, the J gene TRBJ2-3; D unresolved. The sample consisted of T cells isolated from PBMCs. The source is a human donor in good health. Here the CDR3 DNA reads TGTGCCAGCAGTGCCACAGGCACAGATACGCAGTATTTT. Its protein is CASSATGTDTQYF. Together with reference TRBV7-3 and TRBJ2-3, the CDR3 gives the full variable domain: GAGVSQTPSNKVTEKGKYVELRCDPISGHTALYWYRQSLGQGPEFLIYFQGTGAADDSGLPNDRFFAVRPEGSVSTLKIQRTERGDSAVYLCASSATGTDTQYFGPGTRLTVL.